A single sample is the source of the 6 T cell receptor beta chains below, sequenced in a study of shared clonotypes between healthy human individuals. The method was immunoSEQ multiplex PCR; TCRdb's version includes in-frame clones alone and lacks a portion of them. The sample contains roughly 1,100,000 clones, about 75% of which appear only once. Sequenced: memory CD4+ T cells sorted from blood. The subset here: CD45RA-negative fraction. Receptors originate from a man aged 18 to 30 in good health.

As to this clone: Germline is not matched at one junction end, which may reflect a read error. The chain has TRBV30 and TRBJ1-2; 11 bases are a match to TRBD1. CDR1 is GTSNPN and CDR2 is SVGIG in the germline V gene (reference sequence). The CDR3 contains 15 residues. The CDR3 spells CARSPGTGGVNGYTF. CDR3 nucleotides: TGTGCCCGGAGCCCCGGGACAGGGGGGGTAAATGGCTACACCTTC.

There are a few counts of this clone. Other DNA sequences in the same sample also yield this CDR3. The chain combines TRBV20-1 with TRBJ2-7; D remains ambiguous. Trimming removed 6 bases from V and 4 bases from J, with 7 bases in between. This CDR3 has 10 amino acids. CDR1 DFQATT and CDR2 SNEGSKA come from the germline V gene (reference sequence). The chain's CDR3 is CSALNYEQYF. In DNA form, the CDR3 reads TGCAGTGCGTTAAATTACGAGCAGTACTTC.

This clone was counted a few times. The same CDR3 arises from other DNA sequences in this sample as well. The chain couples TRBV4-3 to TRBJ1-5; D is unresolved. CDR3 size: 14 residues. Trimming removed 0 bases from V and 4 bases from J, with 7 bases in between. CDR1 is LGHNA, CDR2 YSLEER, per germline. The CDR3 loop is CASSQDMGNQPQHF. The CDR3 nucleotides are TGCGCCAGCAGCCAAGATATGGGAAATCAGCCCCAGCATTTT.

The chain uses TRBV7-9 and TRBJ1-1; weak D call: TRBD1 (6 bases). In germline, CDR1 is SEHNR, CDR2 FQNEAQ (reference sequence). CDR3 length: 13 residues. Trimming removed 5 bases at V and 1 base at J, with 8 bases between. CDR3 residues: CASSGRGNTEAFF. The CDR3 nucleotides are TGTGCCAGCAGCGGCAGGGGGAACACTGAAGCTTTCTTT.

This clone was detected only once. The rearrangement links TRBV4-3 to TRBJ2-5; 7 bases are shared with TRBD2. CDR1 and CDR2 (germline): LGHNA, YSLEER. The CDR3 extends over 16 amino acids. V gave up 0 bases and J gave up 9 bases; unmatched junction bases: 13. The CDR3 protein is CASSQDRASGYVSQYF. CDR3 nucleotides: TGCGCCAGCAGCCAAGATCGGGCTAGCGGTTATGTGTCCCAGTACTTC.

The chain couples TRBV29-1 to TRBJ2-7, with 7 bases matching TRBD1. J was trimmed by 4 bases and V by 5 bases; bases with no gene match: 5. The CDR3 length is 12 residues. Germline V gene lookup returns CDR1 SQVTM and CDR2 ANQGSEA. CDR3 DNA sequence: TGCAGCGTTCTGACAGGGACGTACGAGCAGTACTTC. Its protein is CSVLTGTYEQYF.